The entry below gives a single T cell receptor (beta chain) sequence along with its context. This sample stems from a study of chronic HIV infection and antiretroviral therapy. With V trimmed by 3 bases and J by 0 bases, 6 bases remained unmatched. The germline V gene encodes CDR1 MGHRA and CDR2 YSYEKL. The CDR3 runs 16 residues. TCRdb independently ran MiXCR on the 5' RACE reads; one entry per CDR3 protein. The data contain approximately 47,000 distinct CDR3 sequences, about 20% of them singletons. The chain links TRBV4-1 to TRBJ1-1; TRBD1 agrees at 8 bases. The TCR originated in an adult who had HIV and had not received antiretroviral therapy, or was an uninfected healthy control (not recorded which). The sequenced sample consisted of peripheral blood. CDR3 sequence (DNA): TGCGCCAGCAGCCATTACCCGACAGGGGTGAACACTGAAGCTTTCTTT. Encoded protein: CASSHYPTGVNTEAFF.